This T cell receptor (beta chain) stems from a study of human T cells and chemical hapten exposure. Study background: Throughout the approximately 24-week study, diphenylcyclopropenone was applied weekly to the patients' scalps.

TCRdb processed the RACE reads anew with MiXCR; each CDR3 protein has one entry. The table has about 97,000 distinct CDR3 sequences, around a quarter seen once. CDR1 is PRHDT and CDR2 is FYEKMQ in the germline V gene (reference sequence). The length of the CDR3 is 12 residues. Time point defined: patch test 3, about 24 weeks after DPC sensitization. The treatment here: therapeutic diphenylcyclopropenone sensitization with weekly scalp DPC. Points on this clonotype: Its antigen is as yet unknown. One end of the junction does not line up with germline, which may come from a read error.

Broader study findings: Those TCRs sitting above 1 in 1000 frequency stayed the same with DPC sensitization.

The chain uses TRBV13 and TRBJ1-1, with D unresolved. This specimen consisted of whole blood, obtained in connection with sensitization to the hapten diphenylcyclopropenone (DPC). This TCR came from a man in his forties or fifties with alopecia areata. Some clones in this sample may be carry-over from other donors' samples. CDR3 in amino acids: CASSSLARTELF. CDR3 coding DNA: TGTGCCAGCAGCTCCTTGGCTCGAACAGAGCTTTTT.